This passage covers 10 T cell receptor beta chains from one sample sequenced in a study of shared clonotypes between healthy human individuals. The protocol was immunoSEQ multiplex PCR, while the TCRdb copy is restricted to in-frame clones and leaves out a portion. Of roughly 2 million clones in the sample, 95% were seen once. Sample: naive CD4+ T cells sorted from blood. Stated subset: CD45RA+ positively selected. The receptors come from a man aged 18 to 30 in good health.

Here the CDR3 reads CTSSPVRSGMGDTQYF. CDR3 bases: TGCACCAGCAGCCCCGTACGGAGCGGGATGGGGGATACGCAGTATTTT. J is TRBJ2-3 and V is TRBV1; TRBD2 was called by the table and not checked on the DNA. TRBV1 counts as a pseudogene. The CDR3 consists of 16 residues.

This clone was recorded once. The chain employs TRBV9 and TRBJ2-5; 10 nucleotides line up with TRBD2. The germline CDR1 and CDR2 sequences are SGDLS and YYNGEE. V dropped 1 base and J dropped 2; count of bases not matched to a gene: 2. The CDR3 covers 15 residues. This CDR3 is CASSVWTSGQETQYF. CDR3 sequence (DNA): TGTGCCAGCAGCGTATGGACTAGCGGTCAAGAGACCCAGTACTTC.

The chain employs TRBV19 and TRBJ1-5; D call uncertain. From germline, CDR1 is LNHDA and CDR2 SQIVND (reference sequence). The length of the CDR3 is 10 residues. The ends were cut back, 8 bases at V and 5 bases at J, with 4 bases in the middle. The CDR3 spells CASSDQPQHF. The DNA of the CDR3 is TGTGCCAGTTCGGATCAGCCCCAGCATTTT.

The genes are TRBV5-5 and TRBJ1-5; possible D gene TRBD1, 5 bases. The CDR3 runs to 15 residues. The germline V and J ends were trimmed by 0 bases and 7 bases, with 14 bases remaining between them. Germline-derived CDR1 and CDR2 are SGHKS and YYEKEE (reference sequence). The CDR3 coding sequence is TGTGCCAGCAGCTTGGGGAGCAGGGACGTCCAGCCCCAGCATTTT. Protein product: CASSLGSRDVQPQHF.

Comment on this clone: This same CDR3 is encoded by further DNA sequences in the sample. The chain links TRBV9 to TRBJ2-3, with TRBD2 identical over 7 bases. The CDR3 extends over 14 amino acids. V gave up 0 bases and J gave up 4 bases; unmatched junction bases: 2. Germline values: CDR1 SGDLS, CDR2 YYNGEE. This CDR3 is CASSVGGGADTQYF. In nucleotides, the CDR3 is TGTGCCAGCAGCGTAGGGGGAGGGGCAGATACGCAGTATTTT. The full variable domain, its missing parts supplied by reference TRBV9 and TRBJ2-3, is DSGVTQTPKHLITATGQRVTLRCSPRSGDLSVYWYQQSLDQGLQFLIQYYNGEERAKGNILERFSAQQFPDLHSELNLSSLELGDSALYFCASSVGGGADTQYFGPGTRLTVL.

The rearrangement joins TRBV6-1 to TRBJ1-2; D gene unclear. The germline V gene has CDR1 MNHNS and CDR2 SASEGT. V was shortened by 7 bases and J by 3 bases, with 6 bases between the two germline ends. CDR3 length: 11 residues. The DNA of the CDR3 is TGTGCCAGCACCGGTGACTATGGCTACACCTTC. It yields the protein CASTGDYGYTF.

Comments on this clone: The sample carries other DNA sequences with the same CDR3. The V call is TRBV28, the J call TRBJ2-3, with TRBD1 matching over 9 bases. After removal of 6 bases from V and 3 bases from J, the junction contained 7 bases not matched to a gene. Germline CDR1 reads MDHEN; CDR2 reads SYDVKM. CDR3 length: 15 amino acids. CDR3 residues: CASSSPGQGTDTQYF. In DNA form, the CDR3 reads TGTGCCAGCAGCTCCCCGGGACAGGGAACAGATACGCAGTATTTT.

The chain has TRBV18 and TRBJ1-2, with a weak D call TRBD1 (5 bases). The CDR3 is 16 residues long. The V and J ends lost 4 bases and 5 bases respectively, with 20 bases between them. From germline, CDR1 is KGHSH and CDR2 LQKENI. CDR3 amino acids: CASSLYGAEGVYGYTF. In DNA form, the CDR3 reads TGTGCCAGCTCACTTTACGGGGCCGAAGGGGTTTATGGCTACACCTTC.

The chain combines TRBV7-2 with TRBJ2-5, with 10 bases aligning to TRBD2. The V segment lost 0 bases and the J segment 5 bases; nucleotides outside the gene matches: 18. Germline V gene data show CDR1 as SGHTA and CDR2 as FQGNSA. This CDR3 has 20 residues. As DNA, the CDR3 is TGTGCCAGCAGCTTAGCTGTTTTGTATGCTAGCGGGAGAGAAGGGGAGACCCAGTACTTC. As protein: CASSLAVLYASGREGETQYF.

The chain is built from TRBV5-4 and TRBJ2-5, with TRBD1 identical over 9 bases. The germline V gene has CDR1 SGHNT and CDR2 YYREEE (reference sequence). The trim removed 4 bases at V and 5 bases at J, leaving 9 bases unmatched. This CDR3 is 15 amino acids long. CDR3 DNA sequence: TGTGCCAGCAGCAAACCGGGACAGGGAGGGGAGACCCAGTACTTC. This encodes CASSKPGQGGETQYF.